A single sample gave rise to the 24 T cell receptor beta chains below, sequenced in a study of cytomegalovirus exposure and HLA in healthy donors. In the PCR, 60 Vbeta and 13 Jbeta primers were used. TCRdb keeps only in-frame clones here, not all; method: immunoSEQ multiplex PCR. Of roughly 170,000 clones listed, under 80% are singletons. Sequenced sample: PBMCs. These TCRs come from a woman between 50 and 59 years old in good health and CMV-seropositive.

The V gene is TRBV7-3, the J gene TRBJ2-1; TRBD2 agrees at 14 bases. Germline V CDR1 and CDR2: SGHTA, FQGTGA. Unmatched junction bases numbered 11, after V lost 4 bases and J lost 6 bases. The CDR3 runs 18 residues. CDR3 nucleotides: TGTGCCAGCAGCTCGACTAGCGGGGGGGCGAATGGGGTCAATGAGCAGTTCTTC. Its protein product is CASSSTSGGANGVNEQFF.

This clone has a handful of counts. The rearrangement uses TRBV5-1 and TRBJ2-7; 13 nucleotides agree with TRBD2. The trim removed 4 bases at V and 9 bases at J, leaving 7 bases unmatched. This CDR3 has 14 amino acids. Germline V CDR1 and CDR2: SGHRS, YFSETQ. The CDR3: CASSRGLAGEVQYF. For the CDR3, the DNA is TGCGCCAGCAGCCGCGGACTAGCGGGGGAGGTGCAGTACTTC.

The V gene is TRBV5-1, the J gene TRBJ2-5, with D possibly being TRBD2 (6 bases). This CDR3 has 15 residues. V lost 4 bases and J lost 5, with 18 bases in between. CDR1 is SGHRS, CDR2 YFSETQ, per germline. The CDR3 reads CASSPGSRQRETQYF. In nucleotides, the CDR3 is TGCGCCAGCAGCCCCGGGAGCAGGCAGAGGGAGACCCAGTACTTC.

This chain links TRBV30 with TRBJ1-1, with 7 bases matching TRBD1. Per the germline V gene, CDR1 is GTSNPN and CDR2 is SVGIG (reference sequence). The length of the CDR3 is 14 residues. The V and J ends lost 5 bases and 0 bases, in that order; junction bases with no gene match: 6. This chain's CDR3 is CAWGWTGMNTEAFF. CDR3 bases: TGTGCCTGGGGTTGGACAGGTATGAACACTGAAGCTTTCTTT. Filled out from reference TRBV30 and TRBJ1-1, the complete variable domain reads SQTIHQWPATLVQPVGSPLSLECTVEGTSNPNLYWYRQAAGRGLQLLFYSVGIGQISSEVPQNLSASRPQDRQFILSSKKLLLSDSGFYLCAWGWTGMNTEAFFGQGTRLTVV.

J is TRBJ1-1 and V is TRBV5-1, with D tentatively TRBD1 (5 bases). This CDR3 region has 15 residues. Germline V gene sequence: CDR1 SGHRS, CDR2 YFSETQ. V was pared by 0 bases and J by 7 bases, with 16 bases between. The CDR3 DNA reads TGCGCCAGCAGCTTGGGCGCCCCGAGGAGGGGTGAAGCTTTCTTT. It codes for CASSLGAPRRGEAFF.

The V call is TRBV9, the J call TRBJ2-2; 7 bases are a match to TRBD1. The CDR3 length is 17 residues. The V and J ends lost 3 bases and 5 bases, in that order; junction bases with no gene match: 13. Germline values: CDR1 SGDLS, CDR2 YYNGEE. The CDR3 reads CASSGRQDIRGTGELFF. The CDR3 nucleotides read TGTGCCAGCAGCGGTCGACAGGACATCAGGGGGACCGGGGAGCTGTTTTTT. The full variable domain, its missing parts supplied by reference TRBV9 and TRBJ2-2, is DSGVTQTPKHLITATGQRVTLRCSPRSGDLSVYWYQQSLDQGLQFLIQYYNGEERAKGNILERFSAQQFPDLHSELNLSSLELGDSALYFCASSGRQDIRGTGELFFGEGSRLTVL.

This clone occurred a few times. The CDR3 loop reads CASSERISASRGQPQHF. CDR3 DNA sequence: TGTGCCAGCAGTGAACGGATCTCGGCGTCCAGAGGTCAGCCCCAGCATTTT. The chain links TRBV6-1 to TRBJ1-5; D not certain. CDR1 is MNHNS, CDR2 SASEGT, per germline. The CDR3 length is 17 residues. V lost 2 bases and J lost 6, with 20 bases in between.

V usage is TRBV7-6 and J usage is TRBJ2-5; 9 bases are shared with TRBD2. The ends lost 0 bases at V and 5 bases at J; junction bases unmatched: 4. The CDR3 has 15 residues. The germline V gene has CDR1 SGHVS and CDR2 FNYEAQ. The CDR3 reads CASSLASGGWETQYF. The CDR3 coding sequence is TGTGCCAGCAGCTTAGCTAGCGGGGGATGGGAGACCCAGTACTTC.

V is TRBV10-1 and J is TRBJ2-1; TRBD1 matches at 10 bases. Germline V gives CDR1 WNHNN, CDR2 SYGVQD (reference sequence). Unmatched junction bases numbered 4, after V lost 0 bases and J lost 8 bases. CDR3 length equals 15 residues. CDR3 amino acids: CASSESMGQGHEQFF. DNA for the CDR3: TGCGCCAGCAGTGAGTCGATGGGACAGGGGCATGAGCAGTTCTTC.

This clone was detected once. The chain recombines TRBV11-1 with TRBJ1-2; no clear D gene. The germline V gene encodes CDR1 SGHAT and CDR2 FQDESV (reference sequence). Trimming removed 5 bases at V and 8 bases at J, with 15 bases between. The length of the CDR3 is 13 residues. This CDR3 is CASSITPLRGYTF. CDR3 in DNA: TGTGCCAGCAGCATAACCCCCCTCAGGGGCTACACCTTC.

V gene TRBV10-1 combines with J gene TRBJ2-5, with D possibly matching TRBD1 (6 bases). CDR1 and CDR2 from the germline V gene are WNHNN and SYGVQD (reference sequence). This CDR3 has 14 amino acids. Between the trimmed V and J ends, which lost 6 bases and 3 bases, there was a span of 14 bases. The DNA of the CDR3 is TGCGCCAGCAGGCCAGAACAGGGTAAAGAGACCCAGTACTTC. Amino acids: CASRPEQGKETQYF.

The chain links TRBV9 to TRBJ2-6, with D tentatively TRBD2 (5 bases). Trimming removed 0 bases at V and 0 bases at J, with 22 bases between. The CDR3 sequence is 21 residues long. Per germline, CDR1 SGDLS and CDR2 YYNGEE. The CDR3 bases are TGTGCCAGCAGCGTAGCGGAGGAAAGGGCATTCTTTCACTCTGGGGCCAACGTCCTGACTTTC. Amino acid sequence: CASSVAEERAFFHSGANVLTF.

This chain uses TRBV7-3 with TRBJ2-7; 7 nucleotides match TRBD1. Germline CDR1 and CDR2: SGHTA and FQGTGA. The CDR3 is made up of 13 amino acids. The junction had 5 bases not matched to a gene; V was cut back by 3 bases and J by 6 bases. CDR3 coding DNA: TGTGCCAGCAGCTTTGACAGGGAGACCGAGCAGTACTTC. It yields the protein CASSFDRETEQYF. The variable domain in full, with the rest retrieved from reference TRBV7-3 and TRBJ2-7, is GAGVSQTPSNKVTEKGKYVELRCDPISGHTALYWYRQSLGQGPEFLIYFQGTGAADDSGLPNDRFFAVRPEGSVSTLKIQRTERGDSAVYLCASSFDRETEQYFGPGTRLTVT.

This clone appeared a few times. The chain is built from TRBV25-1 and TRBJ1-4; 7 bases are shared with TRBD1. The CDR3 consists of 15 residues. Germline V lookup: CDR1 MGHDK, CDR2 SYGVNS. V lost 4 bases to trimming and J lost 7 bases; unmatched junction nucleotides: 9. CDR3 amino acids: CASSAMTGLSEKLFF. For the CDR3, the DNA is TGTGCCAGCAGTGCTATGACAGGGTTGTCTGAAAAACTGTTTTTT.

This clone was observed a few times. The CDR3: CASAFSGETQYF. The CDR3 DNA sequence: TGCGCCAGCGCATTCTCGGGGGAGACCCAGTACTTC. This sequence joins TRBV5-1 and TRBJ2-5; D may be TRBD2 (5 bases). CDR3 length: 12 residues. Germline V gene data show CDR1 as SGHRS and CDR2 as YFSETQ. V shed 7 bases and J shed 5 bases, with 12 bases lying between them.

This chain joins TRBV6-1 and TRBJ1-6; D is possibly TRBD1 (5 bases). Germline values: CDR1 MNHNS, CDR2 SASEGT. The V end lost 7 bases, the J end lost 10 bases, and 14 bases lay between the germline ends. The CDR3 is made up of 13 amino acids. The CDR3 nucleotides are TGTGCCAGCACGGCAGGGCCCCCATCACCCCTCCACTTT. It specifies CASTAGPPSPLHF.

The chain uses TRBV7-2 and TRBJ1-3; D perhaps matches TRBD1 (6 bases). The germline V and J ends were trimmed by 5 bases and 3 bases, with 11 bases remaining between them. The CDR3 extends over 14 amino acids. Per germline, CDR1 SGHTA and CDR2 FQGNSA. CDR3 coding DNA: TGTGCCAGCAGCGAGGACAGCTTTGGAAACACCATATATTTT. Translating gives CASSEDSFGNTIYF.

The rearrangement joins TRBV2 to TRBJ1-5; D is perhaps TRBD1 (6 bases). Per germline, CDR1 SNHLY and CDR2 FYNNEI. Between the trimmed V and J ends, which lost 5 bases and 3 bases, there was a span of 11 bases. CDR3 length: 14 amino acids. The CDR3 DNA follows: TGTGCCAGCAGTACCCAGGGGATCAATCAGCCCCAGCATTTT. Encoded protein: CASSTQGINQPQHF. The variable domain in full, completed from reference TRBV2 and TRBJ1-5, reads EPEVTQTPSHQVTQMGQEVILRCVPISNHLYFYWYRQILGQKVEFLVSFYNNEISEKSEIFDDQFSVERPDGSNFTLKIRSTKLEDSAMYFCASSTQGINQPQHFGDGTRLSIL.

This clone showed up just once. The CDR3 sequence is CASSPRDNQEMYYEQYF. The DNA for the CDR3 is TGTGCCAGCAGCCCTCGGGACAATCAGGAGATGTACTACGAGCAGTACTTC. V usage is TRBV13 and J usage is TRBJ2-7; TRBD1 might be the D (6 bases). The germline V gene has CDR1 PRHDT and CDR2 FYEKMQ (reference sequence). The V end lost 5 bases, the J end lost 3 bases, and 23 bases lay between the germline ends. CDR3 length: 17 residues.

This rearrangement joins TRBV9 to TRBJ2-3; a possible D gene is TRBD1 (6 bases). The V end was cut by 7 bases, the J end by 2 bases, with 20 bases between. The CDR3 covers 16 residues. Germline lookup yields CDR1 SGDLS and CDR2 YYNGEE. CDR3 DNA sequence: TGTGCCAGCGCCATTCCCTCCGGACAGTTCACAGATACGCAGTATTTT. Its protein product is CASAIPSGQFTDTQYF.

V is TRBV28 and J is TRBJ1-5, with D possibly being TRBD1 (6 bases). Between the trimmed V and J ends, which lost 1 base and 5 bases, there was a span of 15 bases. Germline V gene sequence: CDR1 MDHEN, CDR2 SYDVKM. CDR3 length: 16 amino acids. CDR3 amino acids: CASSLLDPGGHQPQHF. Here the CDR3 DNA reads TGTGCCAGCAGTTTATTGGATCCTGGGGGCCATCAGCCCCAGCATTTT.

This clone was recorded a few times. The CDR3 sequence is CASSFAGDNEQFF. The DNA of the CDR3 is TGCGCCAGCAGCTTTGCCGGGGACAATGAGCAGTTCTTC. The rearrangement links TRBV5-1 to TRBJ2-1; TRBD2 is a possible D gene (5 bases). Germline loops: CDR1 SGHRS, CDR2 YFSETQ. The CDR3 spans 13 residues. V was trimmed by 2 bases and J by 5 bases, leaving 8 bases between them. The full variable domain, completed using reference TRBV5-1 and TRBJ2-1, is KAGVTQTPRYLIKTRGQQVTLSCSPISGHRSVSWYQQTPGQGLQFLFEYFSETQRNKGNFPGRFSGRQFSNSRSEMNVSTLELGDSALYLCASSFAGDNEQFFGPGTRLTVL.

This rearrangement joins TRBV5-4 to TRBJ2-5; the D gene is possibly TRBD2 (6 bases). The CDR3 covers 15 residues. V was trimmed by 7 bases and J by 0 bases, leaving 16 bases between them. In germline, CDR1 is SGHNT, CDR2 YYREEE (reference sequence). CDR3 in amino acids: CASRIKGRNQETQYF. DNA for the CDR3: TGTGCCAGCCGTATCAAGGGGAGGAACCAAGAGACCCAGTACTTC.

V usage is TRBV30 and J usage is TRBJ1-1; 8 nucleotides agree with TRBD1. Trimming at V came to 0 bases and at J to 5 bases, leaving 5 bases not matched to a gene. The CDR3 runs 14 residues. CDR1 GTSNPN and CDR2 SVGIG come from the germline V gene (reference sequence). CDR3: CAWSVPRGRTEAFF. CDR3 DNA: TGTGCCTGGAGTGTACCCAGGGGGCGAACTGAAGCTTTCTTT.